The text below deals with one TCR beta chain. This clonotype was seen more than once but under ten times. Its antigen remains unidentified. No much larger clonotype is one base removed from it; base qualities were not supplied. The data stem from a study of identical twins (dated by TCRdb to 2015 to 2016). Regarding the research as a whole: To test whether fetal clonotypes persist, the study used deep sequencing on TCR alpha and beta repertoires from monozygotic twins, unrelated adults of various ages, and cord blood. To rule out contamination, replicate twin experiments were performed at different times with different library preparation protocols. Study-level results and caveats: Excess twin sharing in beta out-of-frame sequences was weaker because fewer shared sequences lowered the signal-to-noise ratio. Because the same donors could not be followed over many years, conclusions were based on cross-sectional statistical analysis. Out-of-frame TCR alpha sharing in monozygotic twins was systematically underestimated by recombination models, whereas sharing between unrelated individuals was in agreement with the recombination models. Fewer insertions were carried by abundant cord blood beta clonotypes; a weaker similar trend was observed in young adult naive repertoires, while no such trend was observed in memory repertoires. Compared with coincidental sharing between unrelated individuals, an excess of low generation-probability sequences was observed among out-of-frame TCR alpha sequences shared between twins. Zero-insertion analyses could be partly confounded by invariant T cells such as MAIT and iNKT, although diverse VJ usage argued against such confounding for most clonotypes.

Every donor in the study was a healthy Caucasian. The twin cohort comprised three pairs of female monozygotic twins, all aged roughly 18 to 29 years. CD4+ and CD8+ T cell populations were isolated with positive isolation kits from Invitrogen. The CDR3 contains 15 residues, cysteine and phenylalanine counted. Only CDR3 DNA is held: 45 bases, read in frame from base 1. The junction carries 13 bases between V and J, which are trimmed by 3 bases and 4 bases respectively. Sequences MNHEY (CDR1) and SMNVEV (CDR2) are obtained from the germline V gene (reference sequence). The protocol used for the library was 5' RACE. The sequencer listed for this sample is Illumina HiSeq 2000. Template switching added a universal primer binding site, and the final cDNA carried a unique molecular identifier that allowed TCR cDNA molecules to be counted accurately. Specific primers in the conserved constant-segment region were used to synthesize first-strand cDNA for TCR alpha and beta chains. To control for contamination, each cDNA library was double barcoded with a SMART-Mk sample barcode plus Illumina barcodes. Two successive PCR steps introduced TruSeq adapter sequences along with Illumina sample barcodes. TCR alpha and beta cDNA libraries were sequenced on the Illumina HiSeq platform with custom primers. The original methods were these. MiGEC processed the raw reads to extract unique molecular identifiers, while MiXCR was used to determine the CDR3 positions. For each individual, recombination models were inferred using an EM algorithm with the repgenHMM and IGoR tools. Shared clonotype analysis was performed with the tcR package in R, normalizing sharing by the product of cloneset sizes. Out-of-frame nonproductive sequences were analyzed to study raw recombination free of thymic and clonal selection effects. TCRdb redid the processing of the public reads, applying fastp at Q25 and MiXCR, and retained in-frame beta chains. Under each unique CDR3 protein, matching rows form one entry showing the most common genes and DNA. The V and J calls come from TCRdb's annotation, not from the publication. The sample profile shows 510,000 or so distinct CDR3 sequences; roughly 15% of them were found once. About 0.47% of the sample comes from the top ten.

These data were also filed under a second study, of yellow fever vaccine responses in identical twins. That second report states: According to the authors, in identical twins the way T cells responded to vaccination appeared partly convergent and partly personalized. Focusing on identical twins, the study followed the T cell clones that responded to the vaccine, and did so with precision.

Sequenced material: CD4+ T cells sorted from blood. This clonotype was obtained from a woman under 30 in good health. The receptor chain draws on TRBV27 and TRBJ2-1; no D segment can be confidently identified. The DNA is TGTGCCAGCAGTTTCGGCAGTCCTCTTTACAATGAGCAGTTCTTC. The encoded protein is CASSFGSPLYNEQFF.